These 14 T cell receptor beta chains came from one sample sequenced in a study of shared clonotypes between healthy human individuals. Measured with immunoSEQ multiplex PCR; TCRdb has only the in-frame clones, and not every one. This sample has about 1 million clones, with 70% to 80% found just once. The sample taken for sequencing was memory CD4+ T cells from PBMCs. This sample's subset: CD45RA-negative fraction. The origin of the receptors is a man younger than 35 in good health. Some clones in this sample may be carry-over from other donors' samples.

This clone was seen just once. This chain joins TRBV28 and TRBJ2-4; TRBD2 matches at 11 bases. Per germline, CDR1 MDHEN and CDR2 SYDVKM. V shed 3 bases and J 11 bases; nucleotides not matched to a gene: 6. The CDR3 sequence is 14 residues long. The CDR3 spells CASSFPGLAVLQYF. The CDR3 coding sequence is TGTGCCAGCAGTTTTCCGGGACTAGCGGTCCTTCAGTACTTC.

This clone was observed a handful of times. V is TRBV15 and J is TRBJ1-1; D not certain. There are 13 residues in the CDR3. Germline V lookup: CDR1 LNHNV, CDR2 YYDKDF (reference sequence). Trimming pared 5 bases from V and 4 bases from J, leaving 11 bases between. The chain's CDR3 is CATSRKTLTEAFF. The CDR3 DNA follows: TGTGCCACCAGCCGCAAGACCCTCACTGAAGCTTTCTTT.

V gene TRBV5-8 combines with J gene TRBJ1-2, with TRBD1 matching 9 bases. Losses at the gene ends were 9 bases for V and 6 bases for J; bases not matched to a gene: 12. Per the germline V gene, CDR1 is SGHTS and CDR2 is YDEGEE. This CDR3 contains 14 residues. The CDR3 region is CAMRDRAGGDGYTF. DNA for the CDR3: TGTGCCATGCGGGACAGGGCCGGGGGTGATGGCTACACCTTC.

V gene TRBV14 combines with J gene TRBJ2-1; 15 nucleotides line up with TRBD2. The CDR3 consists of 21 residues. V lost 4 bases to trimming and J lost 4 bases; unmatched junction nucleotides: 17. Germline loops: CDR1 SGHDN, CDR2 FVKESK. The CDR3 DNA reads as TGTGCCAGCAGCCTCGGGACTAGCGGGAGGCGGATTCTTGTAGGTTACAATGAGCAGTTCTTC. The encoded protein is CASSLGTSGRRILVGYNEQFF.

The sample holds one count of this clone. The chain is built from TRBV9 and TRBJ2-6; no clear D gene. The V gene's germline CDR1 is SGDLS and CDR2 YYNGEE. The CDR3 has 12 residues. The V end lost 0 bases, the J end lost 12 bases, and 7 bases lay between the germline ends. This CDR3 is CASSVDPRVLTF. CDR3 bases: TGTGCCAGCAGCGTAGACCCCCGCGTCCTGACTTTC.

The gene calls are TRBV4-1 and TRBJ2-1; D uncertain. CDR1 MGHRA and CDR2 YSYEKL come from the germline V gene. V gave up 2 bases and J gave up 4 bases, with 18 bases separating them. CDR3 length equals 17 residues. CDR3: CASSQSLTFPIYNEQFF. The CDR3 bases are TGCGCCAGCAGCCAATCCCTGACTTTCCCGATATACAATGAGCAGTTCTTC.

Remarks on this clone: Other DNA variants within this sample encode the same CDR3. J is TRBJ1-3 and V is TRBV7-9, with D unresolved. Germline V gene sequence: CDR1 SEHNR, CDR2 FQNEAQ (reference sequence). Deletions cut 3 bases from V and 1 base from J, with 1 base between. The CDR3 spans 12 residues. CDR3 in DNA: TGTGCCAGCAGCTTTTCTGGAAACACCATATATTTT. It is translated as CASSFSGNTIYF.

Details on this clone: Other DNA sequences in the same sample also yield this CDR3. The chain carries TRBV30 and TRBJ1-1, with a weak D call TRBD1 (5 bases). Germline CDR1 is GTSNPN and CDR2 is SVGIG (reference sequence). The CDR3 spans 12 residues. V lost 1 base, J lost 6 bases, and 9 bases lay in between. Here the CDR3 DNA reads TGTGCCTGGAGTGCCGGGGGTGCTGAAGCTTTCTTT. Protein product: CAWSAGGAEAFF.

The rearrangement joins TRBV4-2 to TRBJ1-2, with a possible D match to TRBD1 (6 bases). V lost 1 base to trimming and J lost 3 bases, with 15 bases between them. Germline V gene sequence: CDR1 LGHNA, CDR2 YNFKEQ. The CDR3 spans 16 residues. In nucleotides, the CDR3 is TGTGCCAGCAGCCAAGTCCCGGAAGGGGGGGACTATGGCTACACCTTC. It encodes CASSQVPEGGDYGYTF.

The chain uses TRBV5-1 and TRBJ1-3; no firm D call. Germline V gene lookup returns CDR1 SGHRS and CDR2 YFSETQ. V was clipped by 1 base and J by 2 bases, with 10 bases between them. The CDR3 is 15 amino acids. The CDR3 DNA reads TGCGCCAGCAGCTTGTGGGGAATGGCTGGAAACACCATATATTTT. As protein: CASSLWGMAGNTIYF.

The chain recombines TRBV18 with TRBJ2-2; no definite D call. The V gene lost 4 bases and the J gene lost 8 bases, with 5 bases spanning the gap. The CDR3 covers 11 residues. Per the germline V gene, CDR1 is KGHSH and CDR2 is LQKENI. CDR3 sequence: CASSRTGELFF. The DNA of the CDR3 is TGTGCCAGCTCACGGACGGGGGAGCTGTTTTTT.

The V and J genes are TRBV9 and TRBJ2-5; either TRBD1 or TRBD2 may supply D (5 bases each). CDR3 length: 15 residues. Trimming removed 3 bases at V and 1 base at J, with 13 bases between. The germline V gene encodes CDR1 SGDLS and CDR2 YYNGEE. Here the CDR3 reads CASSEGPAGQETQYF. CDR3 sequence (DNA): TGTGCCAGCAGCGAGGGGCCCGCGGGCCAAGAGACCCAGTACTTC.

For this clone: The sample holds other DNA sequences that translate to the same CDR3. The V call is TRBV5-1, the J call TRBJ1-4; D gene unclear. The V and J ends lost 0 bases and 4 bases respectively, with 7 bases between them. Germline V gene lookup returns CDR1 SGHRS and CDR2 YFSETQ. The CDR3 has 14 amino acids. The CDR3 is CASSLGADNEKLFF. DNA for the CDR3: TGCGCCAGCAGCTTGGGGGCGGATAATGAAAAACTGTTTTTT.

This chain uses TRBV18 with TRBJ2-3; 7 bases are shared with TRBD1. V gave up 3 bases and J gave up 6 bases; unmatched junction bases: 12. The CDR3 has 16 residues. Germline V CDR1 and CDR2: KGHSH, LQKENI. CDR3 loop: CASSPTDRRRPDTQYF. CDR3 DNA sequence: TGTGCCAGCTCACCGACGGACAGGCGAAGACCGGATACGCAGTATTTT.